The next 18 T cell receptor beta chains were all read from a single sample in a study of beta chain features in type 1 diabetes. Expressed TCRB transcripts were sequenced, since all the RNA that had been isolated was reverse transcribed. Profiled with immunoSEQ multiplex PCR; TCRdb holds only in-frame clones, not every one. The data contain 850,000 to 900,000 clones, roughly 16% of them seen just once; the ten biggest clones take up 0.02% to 0.025%. The sequenced sample consisted of naive CD4+ T cells from blood. These receptors came from a woman younger than 30 in good health.

The V and J genes are TRBV4-2 and TRBJ2-5; 7 nucleotides line up with TRBD2. CDR1 is LGHNA and CDR2 is YNFKEQ in the germline V gene. CDR3 size: 14 residues. V shed 8 bases and J 3 bases; nucleotides not matched to a gene: 9. In DNA, the CDR3 is TGTGCCAGCCGGCGGGAGCCCGGGGAAGAGACCCAGTACTTC. Translated, it gives CASRREPGEETQYF.

There are a few counts of this clone. This chain uses TRBV28 with TRBJ2-5; 15 positions agree with TRBD2. V gave up 1 base and J gave up 3 bases; unmatched junction bases: 3. This CDR3 is built from 17 residues. The V gene's germline CDR1 is MDHEN and CDR2 SYDVKM. CDR3 in DNA: TGTGCCAGCAGTTTATCTCGGACTAGCGGGAGGGAAGAGACCCAGTACTTC. Translating gives CASSLSRTSGREETQYF.

A few counts support this clone. The V gene is TRBV29-1, the J gene TRBJ1-5, with 7 bases fitting TRBD1. Losses at the gene ends were 5 bases for V and 2 bases for J; bases not matched to a gene: 12. Germline CDR1 SQVTM, CDR2 ANQGSEA. The CDR3 covers 16 residues. The CDR3 loop reads CSVTTGDLLGNQPQHF. CDR3 nucleotides: TGCAGCGTTACTACAGGGGACCTTCTTGGCAATCAGCCCCAGCATTTT.

The rearrangement joins TRBV28 to TRBJ1-2; D may be TRBD1 (6 bases). CDR1 and CDR2 from the germline V gene are MDHEN and SYDVKM. The CDR3 loop spans 15 amino acids. V gave up 4 bases and J gave up 6 bases, with 18 bases separating them. This CDR3 reads CASSYTGSRRDGYTF. The CDR3 DNA sequence: TGTGCCAGCAGTTATACAGGGAGTCGTCGGGATGGCTACACCTTC.

This clone appeared a few times. The genes are TRBV11-2 and TRBJ2-5, with D unclear. V was pared by 6 bases and J by 1 base, with 9 bases between. The CDR3 contains 13 residues. Germline V gene lookup returns CDR1 SGHAT and CDR2 FQNNGV. DNA for the CDR3: TGTGCCAGCAGTCAGTTGACCCAAGAGACCCAGTACTTC. It translates to CASSQLTQETQYF.

V is TRBV18 and J is TRBJ2-5, with TRBD2 identical over 8 bases. Germline V CDR1 and CDR2: KGHSH, LQKENI. The J segment lost 5 bases and the V segment lost 6 bases, leaving 17 bases of the junction unmatched. The CDR3 totals 17 residues. The CDR3 is CASSLVISGSGKETQYF. The CDR3 DNA reads TGTGCCAGCTCCCTCGTTATAAGCGGGAGTGGCAAGGAGACCCAGTACTTC. Combining the CDR3 with reference TRBV18 and TRBJ2-5 gives the whole variable domain NAGVMQNPRHLVRRRGQEARLRCSPMKGHSHVYWYRQLPEEGLKFMVYLQKENIIDESGMPKERFSAEFPKEGPSILRIQQVVRGDSAAYFCASSLVISGSGKETQYFGPGTRLLVL.

This clone was observed a few times. This chain joins TRBV28 and TRBJ1-5; D not resolved. Trimming pared 6 bases from V and 5 bases from J, leaving 8 bases between. The length of the CDR3 is 12 residues. Germline-derived CDR1 and CDR2 are MDHEN and SYDVKM. CDR3 amino acids: CASSDSYQPQHF. DNA of the CDR3: TGTGCCAGCAGCGACTCTTATCAGCCCCAGCATTTT. The entire variable domain, with the rest obtained from reference TRBV28 and TRBJ1-5, is as follows: DVKVTQSSRYLVKRTGEKVFLECVQDMDHENMFWYRQDPGLGLRLIYFSYDVKMKEKGDIPEGYSVSREKKERFSLILESASTNQTSMYLCASSDSYQPQHFGDGTRLSIL.

The rearrangement joins TRBV20-1 to TRBJ2-5; D is uncertain. The CDR3 consists of 11 residues. Germline V gives CDR1 DFQATT, CDR2 SNEGSKA (reference sequence). The V gene lost 4 bases and the J gene lost 5 bases, with 8 bases spanning the gap. The DNA for the CDR3 is TGCAGTGCTAAAATGGGTGAGACCCAGTACTTC. This encodes CSAKMGETQYF.

CDR3 nucleotide sequence: TGTGCCAGCAGTGAAATTCCGGGACAGGCGTATGGCTACACCTTC. Translation: CASSEIPGQAYGYTF. This chain connects TRBV6-4 to TRBJ1-2; 8 bases fit TRBD1. V gave up 3 bases and J gave up 5 bases; unmatched junction bases: 8. Per the germline V gene, CDR1 is MRHNA and CDR2 is SNTAGT. The CDR3 contains 15 residues.

The chain couples TRBV5-5 to TRBJ2-2; TRBD2 matches at 9 bases. CDR1 SGHKS and CDR2 YYEKEE come from the germline V gene (reference sequence). The CDR3 spans 16 residues. V lost 1 base to trimming and J lost 4 bases; unmatched junction nucleotides: 5. The CDR3 here is CASSLWAGGPTGELFF. CDR3 coding DNA: TGTGCCAGCAGCTTGTGGGCGGGAGGGCCCACCGGGGAGCTGTTTTTT.

Worth noting for this clone: Different DNA sequences within this sample yield the same CDR3. J is TRBJ2-7 and V is TRBV18; 7 bases fit TRBD1. CDR1 is KGHSH, CDR2 LQKENI, per germline. Unmatched junction bases numbered 1, after V lost 0 bases and J lost 2 bases. The CDR3 is 14 residues long. This CDR3 reads CASSPPGQTYEQYF. CDR3 DNA sequence: TGTGCCAGCTCACCACCGGGACAGACCTACGAGCAGTACTTC.

The table lists this clone with a few counts. The chain joins TRBV10-3 to TRBJ2-1; 10 bases fit TRBD2. The CDR3 covers 15 residues. The V and J ends lost 10 bases and 7 bases, in that order; junction bases with no gene match: 13. Germline V lookup: CDR1 ENHRY, CDR2 SYGVKD. The CDR3 is CATEKREGVGNEQFF. CDR3 DNA: TGTGCCACAGAAAAGCGGGAGGGCGTTGGGAATGAGCAGTTCTTC.

This clone has only a few counts. The chain employs TRBV6-1 and TRBJ2-7; TRBD1 might be the D (6 bases). V lost 2 bases, J lost 7 bases, and 12 bases lay in between. CDR1 and CDR2 (germline): MNHNS, SASEGT. The CDR3 loop spans 13 amino acids. The CDR3 region has the DNA TGTGCCAGCAGTGAACGCAGGGGTTGGGAGCAGTACTTC. Its translation: CASSERRGWEQYF.

This clone was counted a few times. The chain recombines TRBV7-2 with TRBJ2-7, with 9 positions matching TRBD1. There are 15 residues in the CDR3. The V segment lost 5 bases and the J segment 3 bases; nucleotides outside the gene matches: 8. Germline V gene data show CDR1 as SGHTA and CDR2 as FQGNSA. The CDR3 protein is CASSQPDRGVYEQYF. CDR3 DNA sequence: TGTGCCAGCAGCCAACCGGACAGGGGAGTCTACGAGCAGTACTTC.

This clone turned up a few times. The chain recombines TRBV2 with TRBJ1-5; 9 bases match TRBD1. V was clipped by 6 bases and J by 7 bases; unmatched bases: 7. CDR1 and CDR2 (germline): SNHLY, FYNNEI. This CDR3 has 14 residues. This CDR3 is CASSLTGGRQPQHF. CDR3 in DNA: TGTGCCAGCAGCCTTACAGGGGGCAGACAGCCCCAGCATTTT.

This clone was counted only a few times. The chain is built from TRBV13 and TRBJ2-7, with TRBD1 as a possible D gene (5 bases). The germline V and J ends were trimmed by 4 bases and 3 bases, with 13 bases remaining between them. This CDR3 is built from 14 residues. The V gene's germline CDR1 is PRHDT and CDR2 FYEKMQ (reference sequence). CDR3 sequence: CASSSRGSYYEQYF. The CDR3 region has the DNA TGTGCCAGCAGCTCTAGGGGATCCTACTACGAGCAGTACTTC. Variable domain in full (rest from reference TRBV13 and TRBJ2-7): AAGVIQSPRHLIKEKRETATLKCYPIPRHDTVYWYQQGPGQDPQFLISFYEKMQSDKGSIPDRFSAQQFSDYHSELNMSSLELGDSALYFCASSSRGSYYEQYFGPGTRLTVT.

This clone has just a few counts. The chain recombines TRBV6-5 with TRBJ2-1; TRBD1 matches 8 bases. CDR1 and CDR2 from the germline V gene are MNHEY and SVGAGI. The CDR3 length is 15 residues. J lost 4 bases, V lost 5 bases, and 7 bases had no gene match. This chain's CDR3 is CASSQGQGSYNEQFF. CDR3 nucleotides: TGTGCCAGCAGTCAAGGACAGGGATCGTACAATGAGCAGTTCTTC.

In this sample, this clone turned up a few times. The chain is built from TRBV7-9 and TRBJ1-2; no clear D. Trimming removed 3 bases from V and 4 bases from J, with 12 bases in between. Germline V gives CDR1 SEHNR, CDR2 FQNEAQ (reference sequence). There are 14 residues in the CDR3. This CDR3 is CASSFPNSLYGYTF. The CDR3 region has the DNA TGTGCCAGCAGCTTCCCCAACAGCCTCTATGGCTACACCTTC.